These 12 T cell receptor beta chains were sequenced from one sample in a study of T-cell memory formation after mild COVID-19. A single record per CDR3 protein comes from TCRdb applying MiXCR to the 5' RACE reads. Counted here are over 120,000 distinct CDR3 sequences, 6% to 6.5% occurring once; the ten biggest clones make up approximately 2.2%. The sample comprised PBMCs or a T cell subset sorted from them (not recorded which). These receptors were collected from an adult woman who had mild COVID-19 (a few samples of this study predate the infection). Cell type and time point are not known.

This clonotype was seen at least ten times. V gene TRBV7-9 combines with J gene TRBJ2-1, with 12 nucleotides matching TRBD2. Looked up from germline, CDR1 is SEHNR and CDR2 is FQNEAQ (reference sequence). The CDR3 is 16 amino acids. V lost 5 bases, J lost 9 bases, and 11 bases stayed unmatched. CDR3 DNA: TGTGCCAGCAGCAGATCCCTAGCGGGAGGGCCGGTTGAGCAGTTCTTC. It yields the protein CASSRSLAGGPVEQFF. Drawing the rest from reference TRBV7-9 and TRBJ2-1, the complete variable domain is DTGVSQNPRHKITKRGQNVTFRCDPISEHNRLYWYRQTLGQGPEFLTYFQNEAQLEKSRLLSDRFSAERPKGSFSTLEIQRTEQGDSAMYLCASSRSLAGGPVEQFFGPGTRLTVL.

The chain employs TRBV15 and TRBJ2-1, with 10 bases matching TRBD1. Germline CDR1 reads LNHNV; CDR2 reads YYDKDF (reference sequence). The CDR3 runs to 16 residues. J lost 9 bases, V lost 5 bases, and 13 bases had no gene match. The CDR3 loop is CATSPRTGGLRGEQFF. The CDR3 bases are TGTGCCACCAGCCCACGGACAGGGGGGCTAAGGGGTGAGCAGTTCTTC.

The rearrangement joins TRBV29-1 to TRBJ2-4; TRBD2 agrees at 8 bases. The trim removed 6 bases at V and 7 bases at J, leaving 8 bases unmatched. Looked up from germline, CDR1 is SQVTM and CDR2 is ANQGSEA. The CDR3 spans 13 residues. The CDR3 sequence: CSVPGGGKNIQYF. The CDR3, as DNA: TGCAGCGTCCCCGGGGGGGGGAAGAACATTCAGTACTTC.

This clonotype was seen repeatedly, ten times or more. The rearrangement links TRBV7-9 to TRBJ2-1, with 7 bases lining up with TRBD1. The CDR3 is 15 amino acids. Germline V gene lookup returns CDR1 SEHNR and CDR2 FQNEAQ (reference sequence). V shed 1 base, J shed 4 bases, and the junction held 4 bases outside the gene matches. The CDR3 nucleotides read TGTGCCAGCAGCTTAGACACAGGGGCGTACAATGAGCAGTTCTTC. It yields the protein CASSLDTGAYNEQFF.

This clonotype was recorded many times. The chain employs TRBV5-1 and TRBJ1-1; 9 positions match TRBD1. The CDR3 is 14 amino acids. The germline CDR1 and CDR2 sequences are SGHRS and YFSETQ. The trim removed 3 bases at V and 5 bases at J, leaving 5 bases unmatched. The CDR3 is CASSWETGGTEAFF. DNA for the CDR3: TGCGCCAGCAGCTGGGAGACAGGGGGGACTGAAGCTTTCTTT.

This clonotype was counted ten times or more. This rearrangement joins TRBV12-3 or TRBV12-4 to TRBJ1-1; D uncertain. CDR3 length: 14 residues. The V gene lost 1 base and the J gene lost 1 base, with 7 bases spanning the gap. This CDR3 is CASSLGLQNTEAFF. The DNA for the CDR3 is TGTGCCAGCAGTTTAGGGTTACAGAACACTGAAGCTTTCTTT.

This clonotype was recorded a few times. The V call is TRBV25-1, the J call TRBJ2-7; 9 bases are shared with TRBD1. Germline trimming cut 3 bases from V and 6 bases from J; bases unmatched to any gene: 3. Germline V gene data show CDR1 as MGHDK and CDR2 as SYGVNS. The CDR3 has 13 amino acids. The CDR3 loop reads CASSEGDRAEQYF. The CDR3 nucleotides read TGTGCCAGCAGTGAGGGGGACAGGGCCGAGCAGTACTTC.

This clonotype was seen many times. This chain uses TRBV12-3 or TRBV12-4 with TRBJ2-2, with a tentative D call TRBD1 (6 bases). The CDR3 runs 15 residues. The V end was cut by 10 bases, the J end by 1 base, with 16 bases between. The CDR3 sequence is CANRPGHLNTGELFF. CDR3 coding DNA: TGTGCCAACAGACCGGGACACCTGAACACCGGGGAGCTGTTTTTT.

The chain joins TRBV20-1 to TRBJ2-1, with TRBD2 matching 8 bases. There are 16 residues in the CDR3. V shed 0 bases and J 7 bases; nucleotides not matched to a gene: 11. The V gene's germline CDR1 is DFQATT and CDR2 SNEGSKA (reference sequence). The CDR3 here is CSARDSGAGGGNEQFF. The CDR3 region has the DNA TGCAGTGCTAGAGATAGCGGTGCGGGAGGTGGAAATGAGCAGTTCTTC.

The gene calls are TRBV5-6 and TRBJ2-1, with D possibly called TRBD1 or TRBD2 (6 bases each). The germline V gene encodes CDR1 SGHDT and CDR2 YYEEEE. V lost 7 bases and J 4 bases, leaving 15 bases between the germline ends. The CDR3 runs to 14 residues. Written as DNA, the CDR3 is TGTGCCAGCCGCGGGACAAAAATGTACAATGAGCAGTTCTTC. Translated, it gives CASRGTKMYNEQFF.

In this sample, this clonotype turned up a few times. This CDR3 reads CSVSSGNTIYF. DNA of the CDR3: TGCAGCGTCTCCTCTGGAAACACCATATATTTT. This chain links TRBV29-1 with TRBJ1-3; no clear D. V was pared by 6 bases and J by 0 bases, with 3 bases between. CDR3 length: 11 amino acids. CDR1 is SQVTM and CDR2 is ANQGSEA in the germline V gene. The full variable domain, rest sourced from reference TRBV29-1 and TRBJ1-3, is SAVISQKPSRDICQRGTSLTIQCQVDSQVTMMFWYRQQPGQSLTLIATANQGSEATYESGFVIDKFPISRPNLTFSTLTVSNMSPEDSSIYLCSVSSGNTIYFGEGSWLTVV.

This clonotype was observed many times. This chain links TRBV29-1 with TRBJ2-1, with D maybe TRBD1 (6 bases). This CDR3 is built from 14 residues. CDR1 is SQVTM, CDR2 ANQGSEA, per germline. The V gene lost 3 bases and the J gene lost 0 bases, with 9 bases spanning the gap. The CDR3 bases are TGCAGCGTTGAGGGGGCAGCCTCCTACAATGAGCAGTTCTTC. It is translated as CSVEGAASYNEQFF.